The clone carrying this T cell receptor (beta chain) qualifies as medium-sized (0.01 to 0.1%). This sample is drawn from a study of early T cells in non-severe SARS-CoV-2 infection. TCRdb reprocessed the 5' RACE reads via MiXCR and lists one record per CDR3 protein. The repertoire includes tens of thousands of distinct CDR3 sequences, roughly 9% of them detected once, and less than 25% sits in the top ten. The CDR3 covers 13 residues. Trimming shortened V by 4 bases and J by 4 bases, and 13 bases separated the two germline ends. Germline CDR1 reads SQVTM; CDR2 reads ANQGSEA. This receptor was obtained from an adult who was a healthcare worker with PCR-confirmed SARS-CoV-2 infection or an uninfected control (not recorded which). V is TRBV29-1 and J is TRBJ2-5; D is perhaps TRBD1 (5 bases). Material: whole blood. The DNA for the CDR3 is TGCAGCGTTGTGGGCGTCAGGGCAGAGACCCAGTACTTC. This codes for CSVVGVRAETQYF.